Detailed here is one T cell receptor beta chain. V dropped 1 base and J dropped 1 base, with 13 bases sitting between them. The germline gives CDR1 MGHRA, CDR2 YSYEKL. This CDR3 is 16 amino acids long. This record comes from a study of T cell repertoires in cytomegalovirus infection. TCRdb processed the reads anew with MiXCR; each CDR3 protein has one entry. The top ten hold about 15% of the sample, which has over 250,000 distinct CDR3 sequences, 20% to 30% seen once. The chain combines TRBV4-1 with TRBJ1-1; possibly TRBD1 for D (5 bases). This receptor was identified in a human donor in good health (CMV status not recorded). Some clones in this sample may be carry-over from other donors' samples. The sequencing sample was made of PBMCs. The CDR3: CASSQGPQGGNTEAFF. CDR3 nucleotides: TGCGCCAGCAGCCAAGGCCCCCAGGGCGGGAACACTGAAGCTTTCTTT.